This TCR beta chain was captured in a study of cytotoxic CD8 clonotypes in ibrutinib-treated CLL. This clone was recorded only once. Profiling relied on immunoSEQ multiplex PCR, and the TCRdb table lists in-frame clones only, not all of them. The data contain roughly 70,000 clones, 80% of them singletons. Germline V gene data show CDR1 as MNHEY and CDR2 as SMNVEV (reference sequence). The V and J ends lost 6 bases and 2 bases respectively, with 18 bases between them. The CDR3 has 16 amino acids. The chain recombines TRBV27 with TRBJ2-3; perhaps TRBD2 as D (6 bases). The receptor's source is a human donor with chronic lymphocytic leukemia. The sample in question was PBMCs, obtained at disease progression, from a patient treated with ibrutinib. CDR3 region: CASSALGGSPTDTQYF. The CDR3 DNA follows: TGTGCCAGCAGCGCCCTGGGAGGCTCACCCACAGATACGCAGTATTTT.